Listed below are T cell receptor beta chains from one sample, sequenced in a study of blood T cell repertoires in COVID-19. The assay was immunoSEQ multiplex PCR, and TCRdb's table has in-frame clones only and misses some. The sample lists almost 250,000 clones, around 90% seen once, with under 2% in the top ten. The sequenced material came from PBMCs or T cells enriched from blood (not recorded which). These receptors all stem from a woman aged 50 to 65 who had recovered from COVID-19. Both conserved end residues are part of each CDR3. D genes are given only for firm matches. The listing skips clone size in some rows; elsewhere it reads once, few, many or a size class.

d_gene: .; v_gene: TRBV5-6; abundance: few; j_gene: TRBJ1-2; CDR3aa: CASSLGGELYGYTF; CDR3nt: TGTGCCAGCAGCTTGGGTGGAGAACTTTATGGCTACACCTTC
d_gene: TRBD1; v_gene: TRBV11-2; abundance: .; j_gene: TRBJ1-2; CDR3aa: CASSLGRQGVYGYTF; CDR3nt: TGTGCCAGCAGCTTAGGCCGACAGGGAGTCTATGGCTACACCTTC
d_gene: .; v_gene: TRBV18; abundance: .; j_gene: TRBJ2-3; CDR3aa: CASSRSGDTQYF; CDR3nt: TGTGCCAGCTCACGCAGCGGGGATACGCAGTATTTT
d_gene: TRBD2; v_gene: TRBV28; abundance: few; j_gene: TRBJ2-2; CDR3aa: CASIRSSGSRGGELFF; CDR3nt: TGTGCCAGCATACGTTCTAGCGGGAGTCGGGGCGGGGAGCTGTTTTTT
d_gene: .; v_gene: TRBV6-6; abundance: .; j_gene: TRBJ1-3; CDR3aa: CASSYVQYGNTIYF; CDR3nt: TGTGCCAGCAGTTACGTACAGTATGGAAACACCATATATTTT
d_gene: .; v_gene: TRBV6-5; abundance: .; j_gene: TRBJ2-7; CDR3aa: CASSNPPKSYEQYF; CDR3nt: TGTGCCAGCTCTAATCCCCCAAAATCCTACGAGCAGTACTTC
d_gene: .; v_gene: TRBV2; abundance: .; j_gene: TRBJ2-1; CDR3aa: CASSEVRDTEQFF; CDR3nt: TGTGCCAGCAGTGAAGTTAGGGACACAGAGCAGTTCTTC
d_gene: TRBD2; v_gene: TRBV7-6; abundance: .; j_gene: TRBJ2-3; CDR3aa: CASSLAGGPVAQYF; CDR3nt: TGTGCCAGCAGCTTAGCGGGAGGGCCCGTCGCGCAGTATTTT
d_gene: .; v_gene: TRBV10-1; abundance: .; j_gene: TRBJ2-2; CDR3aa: CASSDTGTSNTGELFF; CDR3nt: TGCGCCAGCAGTGATACCGGGACATCGAACACCGGGGAGCTGTTTTTT
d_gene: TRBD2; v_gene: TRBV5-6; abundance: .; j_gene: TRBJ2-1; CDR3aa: CASSLIGLAGGEQFF; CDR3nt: TGTGCCAGCAGCTTGATCGGCCTAGCGGGAGGTGAGCAGTTCTTC
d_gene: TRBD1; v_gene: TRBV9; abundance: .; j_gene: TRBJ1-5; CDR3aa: CASSEGTGNSNQPQHF; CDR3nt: TGTGCCAGCAGCGAAGGGACAGGCAATAGCAATCAGCCCCAGCATTTT
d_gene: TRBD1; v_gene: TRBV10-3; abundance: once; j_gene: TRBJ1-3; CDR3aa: CAISDGTATDTIYF; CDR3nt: TGTGCCATCAGTGATGGGACAGCCACAGACACCATATATTTT
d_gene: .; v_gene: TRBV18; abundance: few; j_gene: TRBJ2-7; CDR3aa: CASSQAPRGTYEQYF; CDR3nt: TGTGCCAGCTCTCAAGCCCCTCGGGGGACCTACGAGCAGTACTTC
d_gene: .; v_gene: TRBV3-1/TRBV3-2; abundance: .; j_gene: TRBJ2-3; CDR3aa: CASSQAGSADTQYF; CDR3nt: TGTGCCAGCAGCCAAGCAGGGTCTGCAGATACGCAGTATTTT
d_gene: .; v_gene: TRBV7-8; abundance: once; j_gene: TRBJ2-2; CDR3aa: CASSLSTGRTGELFF; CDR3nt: TGTGCCAGCAGCTTAAGTACAGGAAGGACCGGGGAGCTGTTTTTT
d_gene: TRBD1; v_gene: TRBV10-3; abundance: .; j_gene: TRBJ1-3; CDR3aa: CAIRAPGQSVNTIYF; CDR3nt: TGTGCCATCAGGGCACCGGGACAGTCGGTAAACACCATATATTTT
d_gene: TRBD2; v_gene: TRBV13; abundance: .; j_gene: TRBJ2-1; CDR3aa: CASSGTSSYNEQFF; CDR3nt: TGTGCCAGCAGCGGGACTAGCTCCTACAATGAGCAGTTCTTC
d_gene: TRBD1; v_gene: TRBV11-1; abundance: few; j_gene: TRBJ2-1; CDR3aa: CASSLDRGSYNEQFF; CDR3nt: TGTGCCAGCAGCTTAGACAGGGGATCCTACAATGAGCAGTTCTTC
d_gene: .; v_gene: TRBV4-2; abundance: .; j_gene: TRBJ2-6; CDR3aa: CASSPTADSGANVLTF; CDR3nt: TGTGCCAGCAGCCCGACAGCCGACTCTGGGGCCAACGTCCTGACTTTC
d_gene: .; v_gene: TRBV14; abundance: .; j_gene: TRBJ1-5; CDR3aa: CASSQDTGNPYSNQPQHF; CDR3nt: TGTGCCAGCAGCCAAGATACAGGGAATCCTTATAGCAATCAGCCCCAGCATTTT
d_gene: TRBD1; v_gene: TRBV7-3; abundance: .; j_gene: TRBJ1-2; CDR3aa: CASSSQGAGGSGYTF; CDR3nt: TGTGCCAGCAGCTCACAGGGGGCGGGTGGGTCTGGCTACACCTTC
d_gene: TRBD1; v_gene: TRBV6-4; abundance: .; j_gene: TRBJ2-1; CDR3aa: CASRTDRVSNEQFF; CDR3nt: TGTGCCAGCAGGACCGACAGGGTGAGCAATGAGCAGTTCTTC
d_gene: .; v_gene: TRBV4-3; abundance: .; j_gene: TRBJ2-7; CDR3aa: CASSQRRAYEQYF; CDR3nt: TGCGCCAGCAGCCAAAGGAGAGCCTACGAGCAGTACTTC
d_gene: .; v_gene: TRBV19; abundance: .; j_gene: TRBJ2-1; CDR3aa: CASSIFGSSYNEQFF; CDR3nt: TGTGCCAGTAGTATTTTTGGGAGCTCCTACAATGAGCAGTTCTTC
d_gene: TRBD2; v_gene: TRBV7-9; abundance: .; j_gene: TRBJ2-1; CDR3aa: CASSPYGVSGRVNEQFF; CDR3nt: TGTGCCAGCAGCCCATACGGAGTTAGCGGGAGGGTAAATGAGCAGTTCTTC
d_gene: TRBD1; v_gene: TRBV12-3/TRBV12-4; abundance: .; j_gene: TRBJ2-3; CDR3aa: CASISGQGNTLYF; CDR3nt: TGTGCCAGCATCTCTGGACAGGGTAACACGTTATATTTT
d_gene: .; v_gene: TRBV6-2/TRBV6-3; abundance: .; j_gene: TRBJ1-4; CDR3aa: CASSPLRGEKLFF; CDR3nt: TGTGCCAGCAGCCCGCTGAGGGGGGAAAAACTGTTTTTT
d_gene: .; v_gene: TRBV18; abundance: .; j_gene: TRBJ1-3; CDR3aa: CASSTGSGNTIYF; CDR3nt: TGTGCCAGCTCAACAGGGTCTGGAAACACCATATATTTT
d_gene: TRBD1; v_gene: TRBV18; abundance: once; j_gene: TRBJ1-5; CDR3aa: CASSQGTGNQPQHF; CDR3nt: TGTGCCAGCTCTCAAGGGACAGGCAATCAGCCCCAGCATTTT
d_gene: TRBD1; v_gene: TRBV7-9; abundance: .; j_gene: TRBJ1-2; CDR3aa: CASSLDRTGAYGYTF; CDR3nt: TGTGCCAGCAGCTTAGATAGGACAGGGGCCTATGGCTACACCTTC
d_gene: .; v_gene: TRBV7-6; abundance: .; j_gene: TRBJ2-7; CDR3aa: CASTQAGDYEQYF; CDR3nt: TGTGCCAGCACCCAAGCGGGTGACTACGAGCAGTACTTC
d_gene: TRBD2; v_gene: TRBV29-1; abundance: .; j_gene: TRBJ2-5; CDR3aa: CSVDNGLAVTQYF; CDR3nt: TGCAGCGTTGATAATGGACTAGCGGTGACCCAGTACTTC
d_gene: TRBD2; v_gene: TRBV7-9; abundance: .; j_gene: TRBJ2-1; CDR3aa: CASSTSGRSHEQFF; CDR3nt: TGTGCCAGCAGTACTAGCGGGAGGTCCCATGAGCAGTTCTTC
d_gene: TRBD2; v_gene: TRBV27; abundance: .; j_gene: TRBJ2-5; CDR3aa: CASRSSGVETQYF; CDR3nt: TGTGCCAGCAGATCAAGCGGGGTAGAGACCCAGTACTTC
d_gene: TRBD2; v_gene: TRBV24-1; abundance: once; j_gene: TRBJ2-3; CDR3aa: CATSGLPTSGETDTQYF; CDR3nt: TGTGCCACCAGTGGTCTTCCTACTAGCGGAGAAACAGATACGCAGTATTTT
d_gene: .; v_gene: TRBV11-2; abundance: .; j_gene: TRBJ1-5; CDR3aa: CASSQASGPQHF; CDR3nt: TGTGCCAGCAGTCAAGCGTCCGGGCCCCAGCATTTT
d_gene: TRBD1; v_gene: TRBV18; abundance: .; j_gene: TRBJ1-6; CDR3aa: CASSPEGTVVSPLHF; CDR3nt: TGTGCCAGCTCACCGGAAGGGACAGTTGTTTCACCCCTCCACTTT
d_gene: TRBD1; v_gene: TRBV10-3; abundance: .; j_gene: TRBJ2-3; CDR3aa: CAISESGQDTDTQYF; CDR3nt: TGTGCCATCAGTGAGTCGGGACAGGACACAGATACGCAGTATTTT
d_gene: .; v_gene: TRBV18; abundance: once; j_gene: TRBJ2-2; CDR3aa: CASSPTDVTGELFF; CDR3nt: TGTGCCAGCTCACCAACAGACGTCACCGGGGAGCTGTTTTTT
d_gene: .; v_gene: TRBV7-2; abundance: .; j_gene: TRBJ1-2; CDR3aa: CASSLYLTVPNYGYTF; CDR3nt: TGTGCCAGCAGCCTCTACCTAACAGTCCCCAACTATGGCTACACCTTC